Presented here are 27 T cell receptor beta chains from one specimen sequenced in a study of OX40 agonist ivuxolimab in advanced cancers. The protocol was immunoSEQ multiplex PCR, while the TCRdb copy is restricted to in-frame clones and leaves out a portion. The table includes 50,000 to 65,000 clones, around 90% detected once. This specimen was CD4+ or CD8+ T cells sorted from blood, taken in a trial of the OX40 agonist ivuxolimab. These receptors were collected from an adult with an advanced solid tumor such as melanoma, head and neck, liver or kidney cancer.

The chain links TRBV4-3 to TRBJ1-6, with D possibly being TRBD1 (5 bases). This CDR3 has 19 amino acids. Trimming removed 0 bases from V and 1 base from J, with 16 bases in between. The V gene's germline CDR1 is LGHNA and CDR2 YSLEER. CDR3 sequence reads: CASSQDFAGHLSYNSPLHF. The CDR3 coding sequence is TGCGCCAGCAGCCAAGATTTCGCAGGGCATCTGTCCTATAATTCACCCCTCCACTTT.

This chain connects TRBV19 to TRBJ1-5; D might be TRBD1 (6 bases). Germline CDR1 reads LNHDA; CDR2 reads SQIVND (reference sequence). The CDR3 extends over 15 amino acids. The germline V and J ends were trimmed by 1 base and 5 bases, with 12 bases remaining between them. The CDR3 nucleotides read TGTGCCAGTAGTATAGGGGCAGGGGCTGATCAGCCCCAGCATTTT. It yields the protein CASSIGAGADQPQHF.

The rearrangement uses TRBV27 and TRBJ2-1; 8 nucleotides match TRBD1. Germline trimming cut 6 bases from V and 10 bases from J; bases unmatched to any gene: 14. This CDR3 spans 15 amino acids. Per the germline V gene, CDR1 is MNHEY and CDR2 is SMNVEV (reference sequence). Written as DNA, the CDR3 is TGTGCCAGCAGCATTAGGGCGACAGGGGCAGGGGAGCAGTTCTTC. Its protein is CASSIRATGAGEQFF.

The rearrangement joins TRBV6-5 to TRBJ2-1; 8 nucleotides line up with TRBD2. The germline V gene has CDR1 MNHEY and CDR2 SVGAGI. V dropped 6 bases and J dropped 5; count of bases not matched to a gene: 9. This CDR3 is built from 15 residues. The CDR3 sequence is CASREYRGGDNEQFF. The CDR3 bases are TGTGCCAGCAGGGAATATCGGGGGGGGGACAATGAGCAGTTCTTC.

This clone was recorded once. The V and J genes are TRBV29-1 and TRBJ1-1, with 9 bases aligning to TRBD1. Germline trimming cut 1 base from V and 4 bases from J; bases unmatched to any gene: 19. The CDR3 length is 19 residues. Germline loops: CDR1 SQVTM, CDR2 ANQGSEA. The CDR3 protein is CSVEAEDFSLGQGSTEAFF. The CDR3 DNA is TGCAGCGTTGAAGCCGAAGACTTTAGCTTGGGACAGGGTTCCACTGAAGCTTTCTTT.

V is TRBV5-6 and J is TRBJ2-6; 9 bases match TRBD1. CDR1 and CDR2 (germline): SGHDT, YYEEEE. The CDR3 contains 18 residues. J lost 5 bases, V lost 2 bases, and 11 bases had no gene match. The CDR3 region is CASSLGGQGPFWANVLTF. The CDR3 DNA is TGTGCCAGCAGCTTAGGGGGACAGGGACCCTTTTGGGCCAACGTCCTGACTTTC.

This sequence joins TRBV4-2 and TRBJ1-2; TRBD1 aligns across 8 bases. The CDR3 length is 14 residues. V was clipped by 0 bases and J by 6 bases; unmatched bases: 3. CDR1 LGHNA and CDR2 YNFKEQ come from the germline V gene. For the CDR3, the DNA is TGTGCCAGCAGCCAAGAAAACAGGGGGGATGGCTACACCTTC. It translates to CASSQENRGDGYTF.

This sequence joins TRBV27 and TRBJ2-2, with no clear D. The V end was cut by 6 bases, the J end by 5 bases, with 10 bases between. The CDR3 runs 13 residues. CDR1 and CDR2 from the germline V gene are MNHEY and SMNVEV (reference sequence). The CDR3 loop is CASRISWTGELFF. As DNA, the CDR3 is TGTGCCAGCAGGATCTCATGGACCGGGGAGCTGTTTTTT.

This chain links TRBV27 with TRBJ1-5; TRBD1 is a possible D gene (6 bases). With 2 bases removed from V and 6 bases from J, the gap between germline ends came to 11 bases. The germline V gene encodes CDR1 MNHEY and CDR2 SMNVEV (reference sequence). CDR3 size: 14 residues. The DNA for the CDR3 is TGTGCCAGCAGTTTAAGGGGGGGCTCTCAGCCCCAGCATTTT. Translated: CASSLRGGSQPQHF.

V is TRBV27 and J is TRBJ1-5, with D uncertain. Germline loops: CDR1 MNHEY, CDR2 SMNVEV (reference sequence). This CDR3 spans 12 amino acids. V shed 7 bases and J shed 4 bases, with 8 bases lying between them. In nucleotides, the CDR3 is TGTGCCAGCACCACCCGGAATCAGCCCCAGCATTTT. Protein product: CASTTRNQPQHF.

The CDR3 DNA follows: TGTGCCAGCACCTCCGGGACAGGGTGGAATTCACCCCTCCACTTT. Its translation: CASTSGTGWNSPLHF. The rearrangement uses TRBV27 and TRBJ1-6; 9 bases line up with TRBD1. Germline-derived CDR1 and CDR2 are MNHEY and SMNVEV (reference sequence). J lost 7 bases, V lost 7 bases, and 8 bases had no gene match. CDR3 length: 15 residues.

The rearrangement uses TRBV28 and TRBJ2-7; TRBD2 matches at 10 bases. With 4 bases clipped from V and 7 bases from J, the junction kept 19 bases outside the gene matches. The V gene's germline CDR1 is MDHEN and CDR2 SYDVKM. The CDR3 is 18 amino acids. CDR3 nucleotides: TGTGCCAGCAGTTCAATAAGACTAGCGGGTTCTCTCCCCGGAGAGCAGTACTTC. Translating it yields CASSSIRLAGSLPGEQYF. Supplemented by reference TRBV28 and TRBJ2-7, the full variable domain reads DVKVTQSSRYLVKRTGEKVFLECVQDMDHENMFWYRQDPGLGLRLIYFSYDVKMKEKGDIPEGYSVSREKKERFSLILESASTNQTSMYLCASSSIRLAGSLPGEQYFGPGTRLTVT.

The chain combines TRBV9 with TRBJ1-4; 8 nucleotides agree with TRBD1. V shed 0 bases, J shed 8 bases, and the junction held 15 bases outside the gene matches. The CDR3 has 18 residues. Germline V gives CDR1 SGDLS, CDR2 YYNGEE. CDR3 sequence (DNA): TGTGCCAGCAGCGTAGAAAAAGAGTGGGGACAGGATCTGGAAAAACTGTTTTTT. Its protein product is CASSVEKEWGQDLEKLFF. The full variable domain, in which reference TRBV9 and TRBJ1-4 provide the parts outside the CDR3, is DSGVTQTPKHLITATGQRVTLRCSPRSGDLSVYWYQQSLDQGLQFLIQYYNGEERAKGNILERFSAQQFPDLHSELNLSSLELGDSALYFCASSVEKEWGQDLEKLFFGSGTQLSVL.

The chain couples TRBV5-6 to TRBJ1-1, with 9 bases matching TRBD1. Germline V gene lookup returns CDR1 SGHDT and CDR2 YYEEEE. The CDR3 consists of 14 residues. The junction had 7 bases not matched to a gene; V was cut back by 5 bases and J by 5 bases. The CDR3 DNA sequence: TGTGCCAGCAGGGCACAGGGGGCGCTAACTGAAGCTTTCTTT. Amino acids: CASRAQGALTEAFF.

The rearrangement uses TRBV7-2 and TRBJ2-6, with a possible D match to TRBD2 (5 bases). The CDR3 consists of 19 residues. The V and J ends lost 5 bases and 0 bases respectively, with 20 bases between them. CDR1 is SGHTA, CDR2 FQGNSA, per germline. For the CDR3, the DNA is TGTGCCAGCAGCACACGGGATCGAGGAGCCGACTCTGGGGCCAACGTCCTGACTTTC. Encoded protein: CASSTRDRGADSGANVLTF.

This clone was recorded at least ten times. The V gene is TRBV7-9, the J gene TRBJ2-2, with D possibly TRBD1 on 5 matching bases. The germline CDR1 and CDR2 sequences are SEHNR and FQNEAQ (reference sequence). V lost 6 bases, J lost 0 bases, and 11 bases lay in between. The CDR3 contains 15 residues. The DNA for the CDR3 is TGTGCCAGCAGTTCAGGGTTCACGAACACCGGGGAGCTGTTTTTT. Its protein is CASSSGFTNTGELFF.

The CDR3 DNA reads TGTGCTACCGGGACAGGGAGAGACTATGGCTACACCTTC. Its protein product is CATGTGRDYGYTF. The V call is TRBV12-5, the J call TRBJ1-2, with 9 bases identical to TRBD1. The CDR3 is 13 residues long. J was trimmed by 3 bases and V by 10 bases; bases with no gene match: 6. The germline V gene has CDR1 LGHNT and CDR2 FRNRAP.

The chain is built from TRBV7-6 and TRBJ2-3; TRBD2 aligns across 10 bases. The germline V gene has CDR1 SGHVS and CDR2 FNYEAQ. The V and J ends lost 1 base and 0 bases, in that order; junction bases with no gene match: 10. The CDR3 is made up of 19 amino acids. CDR3 DNA sequence: TGTGCCAGCAGCTTAGTAAATTCCGGGACTAGCGAGAGCACAGATACGCAGTATTTT. It codes for CASSLVNSGTSESTDTQYF.

This chain links TRBV7-2 with TRBJ1-5, with TRBD1 as a possible D gene (5 bases). The V end was cut by 3 bases, the J end by 0 bases, with 9 bases between. This CDR3 is built from 15 residues. The germline CDR1 and CDR2 sequences are SGHTA and FQGNSA. The CDR3 nucleotides are TGTGCCAGCAGCTTGTCGACAGATAGCAATCAGCCCCAGCATTTT. Protein product: CASSLSTDSNQPQHF.

J is TRBJ1-5 and V is TRBV19; the D is unclear. CDR1 and CDR2 from the germline V gene are LNHDA and SQIVND (reference sequence). The CDR3 sequence is 16 residues long. Trimming removed 5 bases at V and 0 bases at J, with 14 bases between. This CDR3 is CASSWSWIDSNQPQHF. The CDR3 nucleotides are TGTGCCAGTAGTTGGTCTTGGATAGATAGCAATCAGCCCCAGCATTTT.

This rearrangement joins TRBV9 to TRBJ1-2; D unclear. The V and J ends lost 0 bases and 0 bases respectively, with 27 bases between them. Germline V gene sequence: CDR1 SGDLS, CDR2 YYNGEE. The CDR3 extends over 21 amino acids. The CDR3 region is CASSVGHMGMAGDPSNYGYTF. The CDR3 nucleotides read TGTGCCAGCAGCGTAGGTCATATGGGAATGGCAGGCGACCCATCTAACTATGGCTACACCTTC.

This sequence joins TRBV28 and TRBJ2-1; D gene ambiguous. The V gene lost 2 bases and the J gene lost 0 bases, with 8 bases spanning the gap. Germline V lookup: CDR1 MDHEN, CDR2 SYDVKM. The CDR3 covers 15 residues. In DNA, the CDR3 is TGTGCCAGCAGTTTACTTCAGTCCTCCTACAATGAGCAGTTCTTC. Encoded protein: CASSLLQSSYNEQFF.

This sequence joins TRBV4-1 and TRBJ1-2; 7 bases match TRBD1. Looked up from germline, CDR1 is MGHRA and CDR2 is YSYEKL. The CDR3 length is 18 residues. V shed 0 bases, J shed 6 bases, and the junction held 16 bases outside the gene matches. The CDR3 DNA is TGCGCCAGCAGCCAAGATGGGGACAGTAGGTTTACTGTGGATGGCTACACCTTC. Amino acid sequence: CASSQDGDSRFTVDGYTF.

Worth noting for this clone: Compared with germline, one end of the junction differs, possibly owing to a read error. The chain links TRBV7-9 to TRBJ1-2; D not resolved. The CDR3 length is 16 residues. Germline CDR1 is SEHNR and CDR2 is FQNEAQ (reference sequence). This CDR3 reads CANSDRVTSPIDGYTF. The CDR3 region has the DNA TGTGCCAACAGCGATAGGGTTACATCTCCAATCGATGGCTACACCTTC.

The rearrangement links TRBV5-1 to TRBJ2-1; TRBD1 is a possible D gene (5 bases). This CDR3 contains 14 residues. Germline-derived CDR1 and CDR2 are SGHRS and YFSETQ. V lost 3 bases and J 4 bases, leaving 11 bases between the germline ends. The DNA for the CDR3 is TGCGCCAGCAGCTGGACACAGGTTTACAATGAGCAGTTCTTC. Amino acid sequence: CASSWTQVYNEQFF. Combining the CDR3 with reference TRBV5-1 and TRBJ2-1 gives the whole variable domain KAGVTQTPRYLIKTRGQQVTLSCSPISGHRSVSWYQQTPGQGLQFLFEYFSETQRNKGNFPGRFSGRQFSNSRSEMNVSTLELGDSALYLCASSWTQVYNEQFFGPGTRLTVL.

V gene TRBV11-1 combines with J gene TRBJ2-1, with 11 bases that match TRBD2. With V trimmed by 8 bases and J by 4 bases, 7 bases remained unmatched. Germline assignment: CDR1 SGHAT and CDR2 FQDESV (reference sequence). The CDR3 extends over 15 amino acids. CDR3 DNA: TGTGCCAGCGGGCTGACTAGCGGGACTTACAATGAGCAGTTCTTC. Its protein is CASGLTSGTYNEQFF. The full variable domain, with the rest looked up from reference TRBV11-1 and TRBJ2-1, is EAEVAQSPRYKITEKSQAVAFWCDPISGHATLYWYRQILGQGPELLVQFQDESVVDDSQLPKDRFSAERLKGVDSTLKIQPAELGDSAMYLCASGLTSGTYNEQFFGPGTRLTVL.

V is TRBV7-9 and J is TRBJ2-5, with 8 nucleotides matching TRBD1. With 5 bases clipped from V and 5 bases from J, the junction kept 10 bases outside the gene matches. CDR1 is SEHNR, CDR2 FQNEAQ, per germline (reference sequence). The CDR3 covers 15 residues. For the CDR3, the DNA is TGTGCCAGCAGCAGTACCGGACAGGGTGCGGAGACCCAGTACTTC. Protein: CASSSTGQGAETQYF.